Shown below are 23 T cell receptor beta chains from a single sample sequenced in a study of cytomegalovirus exposure and HLA in healthy donors. Primers included in the PCR were 60 Vbeta and 13 Jbeta primers. Sequenced by immunoSEQ multiplex PCR; TCRdb stores in-frame clones only, minus some. The profile shows some 170,000 clones, roughly 76% of them singletons. Sequencing was carried out using PBMCs. All receptors derive from a woman in her fifties or sixties in good health and CMV-seronegative.

The V gene is TRBV7-3, the J gene TRBJ2-3; D is unclear. V lost 2 bases, J lost 2 bases, and 11 bases lay in between. This CDR3 has 15 amino acids. Germline V lookup: CDR1 SGHTA, CDR2 FQGTGA. In nucleotides, the CDR3 is TGTGCCAGCAGCTTAGGCATGCGGATCACAGATACGCAGTATTTT. It translates to CASSLGMRITDTQYF.

This chain joins TRBV14 and TRBJ1-1, with D possibly TRBD1 on 5 matching bases. The germline CDR1 and CDR2 sequences are SGHDN and FVKESK. Trimming cost V 8 bases and J 0 bases, with 16 bases left between them. The length of the CDR3 is 15 residues. The CDR3 DNA sequence: TGTGCCAGCGAACCTTTGACAGCCCTGAACACTGAAGCTTTCTTT. Protein: CASEPLTALNTEAFF.

The chain combines TRBV9 with TRBJ2-5; 9 bases are shared with TRBD2. This CDR3 region has 17 residues. V lost 0 bases and J lost 5; bases outside the gene matches: 11. Germline V gives CDR1 SGDLS, CDR2 YYNGEE. The CDR3 bases are TGTGCCAGCAGCGTAGCGGGCGGGGGGGCCTCTTATGAGACCCAGTACTTC. The encoded protein is CASSVAGGGASYETQYF.

The rearrangement joins TRBV30 to TRBJ2-5; maybe TRBD2 (5 bases). CDR1 is GTSNPN, CDR2 SVGIG, per germline (reference sequence). This CDR3 contains 14 residues. Trimming took off 0 bases at V and 1 base at J, with 9 bases between the two ends. CDR3 protein: CAWSVGLTQETQYF. Written as DNA, the CDR3 is TGTGCCTGGAGTGTAGGACTTACCCAAGAGACCCAGTACTTC.

The chain has TRBV6-5 and TRBJ1-2; D remains unclear. V lost 5 bases and J 0 bases, leaving 13 bases between the germline ends. The CDR3 has 15 residues. The germline gives CDR1 MNHEY, CDR2 SVGAGI. The CDR3 nucleotides are TGTGCCAGCAGTCATCCCGTAGGAGCTAACTATGGCTACACCTTC. It translates to CASSHPVGANYGYTF.

The V gene is TRBV29-1, the J gene TRBJ2-5, with TRBD1 matching over 12 bases. Losses at the gene ends were 6 bases for V and 5 bases for J; bases not matched to a gene: 4. The CDR3 is 13 residues long. CDR1 is SQVTM and CDR2 is ANQGSEA in the germline V gene. CDR3 nucleotide sequence: TGCAGCGTGGGGACAGGGGGCATGGAGACCCAGTACTTC. Translation: CSVGTGGMETQYF.

In this sample, this clone turned up once. This chain connects TRBV9 to TRBJ2-7; TRBD2 aligns across 8 bases. Germline V gives CDR1 SGDLS, CDR2 YYNGEE. This CDR3 region has 15 residues. V gave up 3 bases and J gave up 3 bases; unmatched junction bases: 8. The DNA for the CDR3 is TGTGCCAGCAGCGCTTCGGGAGGGCCAGACTACGAGCAGTACTTC. It codes for CASSASGGPDYEQYF.

The chain joins TRBV5-4 to TRBJ2-7; 9 bases align to TRBD1. The CDR3 is 15 residues long. Trimming cost V 9 bases and J 5 bases; bases outside gene matches: 15. In germline, CDR1 is SGHNT, CDR2 YYREEE (reference sequence). The CDR3 sequence: CATQNSGDRVHEQYF. The CDR3, as DNA: TGTGCCACCCAGAATTCCGGGGACAGGGTCCACGAGCAGTACTTC.

The CDR3 DNA is TGTGCCAGCAGCTCCGGTCGCCCTAGCGGGGGGCAGAATGAGCAGTTCTTC. Its translation is CASSSGRPSGGQNEQFF. The chain uses TRBV7-2 and TRBJ2-1, with 11 bases fitting TRBD2. Germline values: CDR1 SGHTA, CDR2 FQGNSA. The CDR3 loop spans 17 amino acids. Germline trimming cut 4 bases from V and 7 bases from J; bases unmatched to any gene: 12.

The chain links TRBV7-2 to TRBJ2-1, with TRBD1 identical over 7 bases. Germline V CDR1 and CDR2: SGHTA, FQGNSA. The CDR3 length is 15 residues. J gave up 6 bases and V 1 base, and 6 bases lay outside the gene matches. In DNA, the CDR3 is TGTGCCAGCAGCTTAGGGGCGACAGGGTCCAATGAGCAGTTCTTC. Its translation: CASSLGATGSNEQFF.

This clone was observed a single time. The chain has TRBV12-5 and TRBJ1-2; tentatively, D is TRBD1 (6 bases). The CDR3 sequence is 17 residues long. Germline V lookup: CDR1 LGHNT, CDR2 FRNRAP. V dropped 2 bases and J dropped 0 bases, with 16 bases sitting between them. CDR3 loop: CASGLPTGLTTNYGYTF. The CDR3 bases are TGTGCTAGTGGTTTGCCCACAGGGCTGACTACTAACTATGGCTACACCTTC.

This sequence joins TRBV29-1 and TRBJ2-1, with 8 bases lining up with TRBD1. The trim removed 4 bases at V and 8 bases at J, leaving 4 bases unmatched. Looked up from germline, CDR1 is SQVTM and CDR2 is ANQGSEA. This CDR3 has 12 residues. Here the CDR3 DNA reads TGCAGCGTTGGAGGACAGGGATATGAGCAGTTCTTC. This gives the protein CSVGGQGYEQFF.

The chain joins TRBV15 to TRBJ2-5, with 8 bases aligning to TRBD1. The assigned J gene may be wrong: the sequence end matches TRBJ2-7 better. The length of the CDR3 is 14 residues. Germline V gives CDR1 LNHNV, CDR2 YYDKDF (reference sequence). CDR3 sequence: CATSRDRGLTEQYF. CDR3 coding DNA: TGTGCCACCAGCAGAGACAGGGGGCTGACCGAGCAGTACTTC.

The chain recombines TRBV18 with TRBJ1-4; TRBD1 matches 8 bases. Germline V gene lookup returns CDR1 KGHSH and CDR2 LQKENI. The CDR3 totals 17 residues. The ends lost 3 bases at V and 2 bases at J; junction bases unmatched: 8. The CDR3 DNA sequence: TGTGCCAGCTCACCTTCAGGGGGCCAGGGGACTAATGAAAAACTGTTTTTT. Translation gives CASSPSGGQGTNEKLFF.

This clone has only one observation. The chain carries TRBV4-3 and TRBJ2-5, with D unresolved. CDR1 and CDR2 (germline): LGHNA, YSLEER. V lost 0 bases, J lost 5 bases, and 7 bases lay in between. The CDR3 loop spans 13 amino acids. The CDR3 loop reads CASSQEMEETQYF. The DNA for the CDR3 is TGCGCCAGCAGCCAAGAAATGGAGGAGACCCAGTACTTC.

This clone was detected only a few times. V and J are TRBV5-5 and TRBJ2-7; the match to TRBD2 covers 7 bases. V trimming: 9 bases; J trimming: 0 bases; junction bases outside the gene matches: 9. The CDR3 runs 14 residues. Looked up from germline, CDR1 is SGHKS and CDR2 is YYEKEE (reference sequence). The CDR3 bases are TGTGCCACGGGGAGGGGCGCGATCTCCTACGAGCAGTACTTC. This codes for CATGRGAISYEQYF.

The rearrangement joins TRBV4-2 to TRBJ2-4; 13 nucleotides match TRBD2. The CDR3 loop spans 17 amino acids. The junction had 6 bases not matched to a gene; V was cut back by 2 bases and J by 5 bases. CDR1 is LGHNA, CDR2 YNFKEQ, per germline. The DNA of the CDR3 is TGTGCCAGCAGCCAACCCGGGACTAGCGGGATTCAAAACATTCAGTACTTC. Encoded protein: CASSQPGTSGIQNIQYF.

The chain couples TRBV6-5 to TRBJ2-7; 8 nucleotides line up with TRBD2. V shed 0 bases and J 0 bases; nucleotides not matched to a gene: 4. Germline V lookup: CDR1 MNHEY, CDR2 SVGAGI. The CDR3 contains 16 residues. The CDR3 region has the DNA TGTGCCAGCAGTTACTCGGGGAGCGGGAGCTCCTACGAGCAGTACTTC. Translating it yields CASSYSGSGSSYEQYF.

The gene calls are TRBV7-3 and TRBJ1-1; TRBD1 is a possible D gene (6 bases). V was cut by 5 bases and J by 3 bases, with 10 bases left in between. The CDR3 spans 13 residues. Germline V gene data show CDR1 as SGHTA and CDR2 as FQGTGA. CDR3 sequence: CASSVYRDTEAFF. CDR3 nucleotide sequence: TGTGCCAGCAGCGTCTACAGGGACACTGAAGCTTTCTTT. Supplemented by reference TRBV7-3 and TRBJ1-1, the full variable domain reads GAGVSQTPSNKVTEKGKYVELRCDPISGHTALYWYRQSLGQGPEFLIYFQGTGAADDSGLPNDRFFAVRPEGSVSTLKIQRTERGDSAVYLCASSVYRDTEAFFGQGTRLTVV.

V usage is TRBV4-3 and J usage is TRBJ1-2; possibly TRBD1 for D (5 bases). Germline CDR1 LGHNA, CDR2 YSLEER. Trimming removed 5 bases from V and 4 bases from J, with 20 bases in between. The CDR3 loop spans 16 amino acids. DNA for the CDR3: TGCGCCAGCAGCGTATTTATAGGGGAGGCACGCTATGGCTACACCTTC. It specifies CASSVFIGEARYGYTF.

This clone was observed a single time. The V and J genes are TRBV5-5 and TRBJ2-7; 11 positions match TRBD2. Germline-derived CDR1 and CDR2 are SGHKS and YYEKEE (reference sequence). The J segment lost 5 bases and the V segment lost 4 bases, leaving 8 bases of the junction unmatched. The CDR3 is made up of 15 amino acids. Here the CDR3 DNA reads TGTGCCAGCAGCCCCGGAACTAGCGGGAGTAACGAGCAGTACTTC. It yields the protein CASSPGTSGSNEQYF. Variable domain in full (rest from reference TRBV5-5 and TRBJ2-7): DAGVTQSPTHLIKTRGQQVTLRCSPISGHKSVSWYQQVLGQGPQFIFQYYEKEERGRGNFPDRFSARQFPNYSSELNVNALLLGDSALYLCASSPGTSGSNEQYFGPGTRLTVT.

CDR3 region: CASSLDPGNQETQYF. The CDR3 DNA is TGCGCCAGCAGCTTGGATCCGGGGAATCAAGAGACCCAGTACTTC. The rearrangement uses TRBV5-1 and TRBJ2-5; possible D gene TRBD2, 5 bases. The CDR3 spans 15 residues. Germline V gene sequence: CDR1 SGHRS, CDR2 YFSETQ. Trimming left V 0 bases short and J 2 bases short, with 11 bases between.

Written as DNA, the CDR3 is TGTGCCAGCAGCTTCCCCGGGAAGACCTACGAGCAGTACTTC. Amino acids: CASSFPGKTYEQYF. V gene TRBV7-2 combines with J gene TRBJ2-7; a weak D match, TRBD2 (5 bases). Trimming pared 3 bases from V and 2 bases from J, leaving 11 bases between. The germline V gene has CDR1 SGHTA and CDR2 FQGNSA. The CDR3 length is 14 residues.